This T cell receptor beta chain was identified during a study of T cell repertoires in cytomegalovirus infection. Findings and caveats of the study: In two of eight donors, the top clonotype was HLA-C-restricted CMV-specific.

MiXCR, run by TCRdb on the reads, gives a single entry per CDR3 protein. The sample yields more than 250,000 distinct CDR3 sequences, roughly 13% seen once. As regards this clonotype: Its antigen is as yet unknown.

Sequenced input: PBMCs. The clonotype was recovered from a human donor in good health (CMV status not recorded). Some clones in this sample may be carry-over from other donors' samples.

The DNA of the CDR3 is TGTGCCAGCAATCCCCGGAGGGGGACCTACAATGAGCAGTTCTTC. This encodes CASNPRRGTYNEQFF. This sequence joins TRBV12-3 or TRBV12-4 and TRBJ2-1; D tentatively fits TRBD1 or TRBD2 (6 bases each). CDR3 length: 15 residues. Deletions cut 7 bases from V and 2 bases from J, with 15 bases between.